This T cell receptor beta chain was obtained from a study of identical twins. Regarding the study as a whole: Insertions ran lower in abundant cord blood beta clonotypes, though not in memory repertoires. In monozygotic twins, models underestimated the sharing of out-of-frame TCR alpha.

The authors used template switching to add a universal primer site and gave cDNA unique molecular identifiers. TCRdb re-analysed the 5' RACE reads in MiXCR, keeping a single row per CDR3 protein. Of about 480,000 distinct CDR3 sequences in the sample, around 14% were seen once. All donors comprised healthy Caucasians. A note on this clonotype: The target antigen is unknown.

The germline V gene has CDR1 LGHDT and CDR2 YNNKEL (reference sequence). V trimming: 0 bases; J trimming: 1 base; junction bases outside the gene matches: 9. This CDR3 comprises 18 residues. A further study also used this sample, focusing on yellow fever vaccine responses in identical twins.

The sequenced sample consisted of CD4+ T cells sorted from blood. The sequence came from a woman between 18 and 30 years old in good health. V gene TRBV3-1 combines with J gene TRBJ2-5, with 9 bases lining up with TRBD2. Written as DNA, the CDR3 is TGTGCCAGCAGCCAAGATAGAAGACTAGCGGAACTCCAAGAGACCCAGTACTTC. Amino acid sequence: CASSQDRRLAELQETQYF.